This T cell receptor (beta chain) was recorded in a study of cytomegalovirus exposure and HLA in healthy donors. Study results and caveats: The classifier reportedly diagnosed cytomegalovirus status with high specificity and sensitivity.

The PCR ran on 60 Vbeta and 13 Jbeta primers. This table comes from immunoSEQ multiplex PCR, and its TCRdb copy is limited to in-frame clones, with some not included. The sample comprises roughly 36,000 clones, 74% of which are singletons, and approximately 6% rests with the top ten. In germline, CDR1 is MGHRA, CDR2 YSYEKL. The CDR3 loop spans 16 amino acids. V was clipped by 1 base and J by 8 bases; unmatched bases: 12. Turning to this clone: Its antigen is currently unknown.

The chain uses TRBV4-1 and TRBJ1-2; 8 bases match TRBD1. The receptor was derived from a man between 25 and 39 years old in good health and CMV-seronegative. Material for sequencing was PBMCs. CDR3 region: CASSQGRTGKLGGYTF. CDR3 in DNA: TGCGCCAGCAGCCAAGGTAGGACAGGGAAATTAGGCGGCTACACCTTC.